This TCR beta chain was sequenced during a study of T cells expressing NK-cell markers. Study context: In the group of eight sequenced donors, seven were HCMV-seropositive and one was seronegative. Study-level results: NKG2C+ dominant clonotype frequencies in 5 or 6 donors were roughly 1.0-7.5% of CD8+ T cells.

This CDR3 is 16 amino acids long. Germline V gene data show CDR1 as SGHTA and CDR2 as FQGNSA. Notes on this clonotype: Its antigen is unknown.

Production of TCR beta cDNA relied on 5'RACE template switching with UMIs. TCRdb re-called the 5' RACE reads; every CDR3 protein appears as one record, without DNA. This sample contains about 260,000 distinct CDR3 sequences. This TCR was recovered from a woman between 18 and 69 years old in good health. The sample was blood T cells: a sorted CD56 or NKG2C T cell subset, CD4+ or CD8+ T cells, or bulk PBMC T cells (not recorded which). V gene TRBV7-2 combines with J gene TRBJ2-3; TCRdb picks TRBD1, but there is no DNA to check that call. CDR3 in amino acids: CASSSGTGGGTDTQYF.